The entry that follows covers one TCR beta chain sequence. The source of the sample is a study of blood T cell repertoires in COVID-19. Authors' methods: Counts of nucleated cells, estimated from reference gene primer amplification, were obtained. Sequencing was performed with immunoSEQ multiplex PCR; in TCRdb, only in-frame clones are kept and a portion is missing. D and trimming were read from the DNA, whereas the V and J calls and clone size are those reported in that table. The sample records about 200,000 clones, 65% to 85% being singletons. The V end was cut by 2 bases, the J end by 9 bases, with 17 bases between. The CDR3 covers 15 residues. Germline V gene data show CDR1 as MNHEY and CDR2 as SMNVEV (reference sequence).

The chain couples TRBV27 to TRBJ1-5; maybe TRBD1 (5 bases). The receptor was isolated from a man aged 35-49 years with acute or convalescent COVID-19. The sequencing input was peripheral blood. The DNA for the CDR3 is TGTGCCAGCAGTTTAAGCTTCGGGCAGGGTTGGCCCCAGCATTTT. It is translated as CASSLSFGQGWPQHF.